This TCR beta chain originates from a study of cytomegalovirus exposure and HLA in healthy donors. CDR1 LGHNA and CDR2 YSLEER come from the germline V gene. The CDR3 is 15 residues long. With 5 bases clipped from V and 5 bases from J, the junction kept 10 bases outside the gene matches. Regarding the study as a whole: CMV serostatus was the only immune exposure information that was available. A likely sequencing artifact accounted for one observed cluster of highly shared sequence variants. By HLA locus, TCR association rates varied in a later analysis, with DRB1 showing the most and HLA-C the fewest.

Primers for the PCR totalled 60 Vbeta and 13 Jbeta. Sequencing was performed with immunoSEQ multiplex PCR; in TCRdb, only in-frame clones are kept and a portion is missing. The sample carries 150,000 to 200,000 clones, approximately 81% recorded once. Notes on this clone: No antigen is known for it.

Sequences were obtained from PBMCs. The chain employs TRBV4-3 and TRBJ2-5, with 8 nucleotides matching TRBD1. The sequence was collected from a man aged 50 to 60 in good health and CMV-seronegative. The CDR3 region is CASSTRTGWSETQYF. DNA for the CDR3: TGCGCCAGCAGCACCCGGACAGGGTGGTCTGAGACCCAGTACTTC.